These 10 T cell receptor beta chains came from one sample sequenced in a study of memory CD4+ T cells and cytomegalovirus serostatus (dated by TCRdb to about 2019). A FACSAria II was used to sort memory CD4+ T cells, defined as single viable CD3+CD4+CD8-CD45RO+ cells. The library relied on the immunoSEQ multiplex PCR assay. TCRdb obtained this table from immuneACCESS and retained in-frame rearrangements with V and J assigned. These tables miss some clones; where compared with another copy, unresolved V genes account for less than half of the shortfall, and the remainder is unexplained. The sample yields 75,000 to 90,000 clones; over 80% were counted once. The top ten constitute roughly 0.85% of the sample. The specimen sequenced was memory CD4+ T cells from blood. The receptors were sampled from an adult in good health and CMV-seronegative.

This clone was counted a few times. The CDR3 region is CASSQALAGNTEAFF. The CDR3 DNA reads as TGCGCCAGCAGCCAAGCTCTAGCGGGGAACACTGAAGCTTTCTTT. V is TRBV4-3 and J is TRBJ1-1, with unresolved D. Trimming stripped 1 base from V and 1 base from J, with 10 bases between. The CDR3 is 15 amino acids. Germline CDR1 LGHNA, CDR2 YSLEER.

At least ten counts were recorded for this clone. The chain links TRBV5-6 to TRBJ1-5; D possibly corresponds to TRBD1 (5 bases). There are 12 residues in the CDR3. Germline V gene sequence: CDR1 SGHDT, CDR2 YYEEEE. V shed 4 bases and J shed 7 bases, with 9 bases lying between them. CDR3 sequence reads: CASSQGDQPQHF. CDR3 DNA sequence: TGTGCCAGCAGCCAAGGGGACCAGCCCCAGCATTTT.

This clone was detected only a few times. V and J are TRBV4-1 and TRBJ1-1; D unresolved. This CDR3 has 14 residues. The germline V gene encodes CDR1 MGHRA and CDR2 YSYEKL. V lost 2 bases and J 4 bases, leaving 11 bases between the germline ends. The CDR3 is CASSQPISRTEAFF. The CDR3 region has the DNA TGCGCCAGCAGCCAACCGATAAGCCGCACTGAAGCTTTCTTT.

Turning to this clone: The junction shows a germline mismatch at one end, possibly a read error. The chain recombines TRBV30 with TRBJ2-1; no definite D call. Looked up from germline, CDR1 is GTSNPN and CDR2 is SVGIG (reference sequence). The length of the CDR3 is 13 residues. CDR3 in amino acids: CAWSVALYYEQFF. CDR3 nucleotides: TGTGCCTGGAGTGTAGCCCTCTACTATGAGCAGTTCTTC.

The chain has TRBV6-1 and TRBJ2-7; 11 nucleotides align to TRBD1. The ends lost 4 bases at V and 3 bases at J; junction bases unmatched: 5. The germline V gene has CDR1 MNHNS and CDR2 SASEGT. The CDR3 contains 15 residues. In nucleotides, the CDR3 is TGTGCCAGCAGTGGCGGGACAGGGGGATTCTACGAGCAGTACTTC. Encoded protein: CASSGGTGGFYEQYF.

The chain is built from TRBV18 and TRBJ1-2, with D maybe TRBD1 (6 bases). The CDR3 extends over 15 amino acids. The V and J ends lost 0 bases and 14 bases respectively, with 22 bases between them. Germline-derived CDR1 and CDR2 are KGHSH and LQKENI. In nucleotides, the CDR3 is TGTGCCAGCTCACCACCGAGGGCGACAGGAGCAGCCCTAACCTTC. Translated, it gives CASSPPRATGAALTF.

The V gene is TRBV28, the J gene TRBJ2-7, with TRBD1 matching 10 bases. The CDR3 runs 14 residues. The V gene end was trimmed by 7 bases and the J gene end by 3 bases; junction bases not matched to a gene: 6. The germline V gene encodes CDR1 MDHEN and CDR2 SYDVKM. CDR3 bases: TGTGCCAGCACCGCGGGACAGGGGCTCTACGAGCAGTACTTC. Translated: CASTAGQGLYEQYF.

The V call is TRBV4-1, the J call TRBJ2-3, with 7 bases lining up with TRBD2. Trimming removed 1 base from V and 3 bases from J; junction bases left unmatched: 4. The CDR3 length is 15 residues. Germline V lookup: CDR1 MGHRA, CDR2 YSYEKL. CDR3 region: CASSQVPAGTDTQYF. DNA for the CDR3: TGCGCCAGCAGCCAAGTACCAGCGGGGACAGATACGCAGTATTTT.

The chain carries TRBV28 and TRBJ2-5; TRBD1 agrees at 7 bases. This CDR3 has 17 residues. After removal of 5 bases from V and 2 bases from J, the junction contained 14 bases not matched to a gene. CDR1 and CDR2 from the germline V gene are MDHEN and SYDVKM. This CDR3 reads CASSEGQSQNLQETQYF. The CDR3 DNA reads TGTGCCAGCAGTGAGGGACAGAGCCAAAACTTACAAGAGACCCAGTACTTC.

V and J are TRBV30 and TRBJ2-6; 7 nucleotides agree with TRBD2. The V gene end was trimmed by 3 bases and the J gene end by 2 bases; junction bases not matched to a gene: 10. Germline assignment: CDR1 GTSNPN and CDR2 SVGIG (reference sequence). This CDR3 region has 17 residues. CDR3 protein: CAWRGGRPTTGANVLTF. CDR3 coding DNA: TGTGCCTGGAGGGGGGGGAGACCAACAACTGGGGCCAACGTCCTGACTTTC. Variable domain in full (rest from reference TRBV30 and TRBJ2-6): SQTIHQWPATLVQPVGSPLSLECTVEGTSNPNLYWYRQAAGRGLQLLFYSVGIGQISSEVPQNLSASRPQDRQFILSSKKLLLSDSGFYLCAWRGGRPTTGANVLTFGAGSRLTVL.